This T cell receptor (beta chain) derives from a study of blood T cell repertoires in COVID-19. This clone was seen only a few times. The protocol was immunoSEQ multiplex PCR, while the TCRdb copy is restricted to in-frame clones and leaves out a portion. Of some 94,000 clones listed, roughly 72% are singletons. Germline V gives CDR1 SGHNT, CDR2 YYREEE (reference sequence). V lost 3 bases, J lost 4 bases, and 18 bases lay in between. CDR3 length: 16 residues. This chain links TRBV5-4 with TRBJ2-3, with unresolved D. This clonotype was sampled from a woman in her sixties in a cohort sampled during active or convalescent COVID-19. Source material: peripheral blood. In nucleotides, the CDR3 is TGTGCCAGCAGCTGGAACGTCGGGTTGCCCCCAGATACGCAGTATTTT. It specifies CASSWNVGLPPDTQYF.